A single sample gave rise to the 17 T cell receptor beta chains below, sequenced in a study of vaccination effects on CD4 cells after COVID-19. Here immunoSEQ multiplex PCR was the method, and the copy in TCRdb shows in-frame clones only, minus some. The sample consists of under 65,000 clones, roughly three quarters of them appearing once. ViraFEST assay sequencing came after antigen-specific CD4+ T cells were expanded with viral peptide pools. Scientists isolated CD4+ T cells after an approximately 10-day culture period ended. This person caught SARS-CoV-2 sometime from March to December 2020, and PCR testing confirmed the infection. Their antigens remain unidentified. The source was CD4+ T cells from PBMCs cultured with HIV peptides, collected before COVID-19 vaccination. Described subset: HIV-1 Nef peptide pool negative control/reference culture. The source is a human donor who had a prior SARS-CoV-2 infection.

The rearrangement uses TRBV15 and TRBJ1-2; D gene uncertain. Germline lookup yields CDR1 LNHNV and CDR2 YYDKDF (reference sequence). Trimming took off 1 base at V and 3 bases at J, with 12 bases between the two ends. The length of the CDR3 is 15 residues. The CDR3 DNA reads as TGTGCCACCAGCAGAGCGAGACAAGTCGACTATGGCTACACCTTC. This codes for CATSRARQVDYGYTF.

The CDR3 is CASSHPIVRPYEQYF. The CDR3 DNA follows: TGTGCCAGCAGCCATCCAATCGTGCGCCCCTACGAGCAGTACTTC. The V gene is TRBV11-2, the J gene TRBJ2-7; no clear D gene. This CDR3 spans 15 amino acids. The V end lost 5 bases, the J end lost 2 bases, and 16 bases lay between the germline ends. CDR1 is SGHAT and CDR2 is FQNNGV in the germline V gene.

V and J are TRBV3-1 (or the pseudogene TRBV3-2) and TRBJ1-5, with no clear D. Trimming shortened V by 1 base and J by 0 bases, and 13 bases separated the two germline ends. The CDR3 length is 17 residues. Germline V gives CDR1 LGHDT, CDR2 YNNKEL (reference sequence). The CDR3 bases are TGTGCCAGCAGCCAAGGGGTGAAGACCCGTAGCAATCAGCCCCAGCATTTT. Amino acids: CASSQGVKTRSNQPQHF.

This rearrangement joins TRBV10-3 to TRBJ2-3; maybe TRBD2 (5 bases). CDR1 is ENHRY, CDR2 SYGVKD, per germline. Trimming stripped 4 bases from V and 0 bases from J, with 11 bases between. The CDR3 consists of 15 residues. The CDR3 bases are TGTGCCATCAGTGCGGGGAGCGGCAGCACAGATACGCAGTATTTT. Its protein product is CAISAGSGSTDTQYF.

The chain employs TRBV3-1 (or the pseudogene TRBV3-2) and TRBJ2-7; 12 bases are shared with TRBD2. V was clipped by 4 bases and J by 3 bases; unmatched bases: 10. The CDR3 has 17 amino acids. CDR1 is LGHDT and CDR2 is YNNKEL in the germline V gene (reference sequence). The CDR3 DNA follows: TGTGCCAGCAGCCCCCCTGGACTAGCGGGGTACTACTACGAGCAGTACTTC. Its translation is CASSPPGLAGYYYEQYF.

The rearrangement links TRBV5-1 to TRBJ2-1, with 8 bases that match TRBD1. The CDR3 sequence is 17 residues long. Germline CDR1 is SGHRS and CDR2 is YFSETQ. The junction had 9 bases not matched to a gene; V was cut back by 4 bases and J by 0 bases. The CDR3 nucleotides read TGCGCCAGCAGCGCATACAGGGGGGTACGCTCCTACAATGAGCAGTTCTTC. It codes for CASSAYRGVRSYNEQFF.

V gene TRBV15 combines with J gene TRBJ1-1, with D hard to call. This CDR3 is built from 14 residues. Germline V gene data show CDR1 as LNHNV and CDR2 as YYDKDF (reference sequence). Trimming shortened V by 0 bases and J by 3 bases, and 8 bases separated the two germline ends. The chain's CDR3 is CATSRDRHYTEAFF. Here the CDR3 DNA reads TGTGCCACCAGCAGAGATCGCCACTACACTGAAGCTTTCTTT.

This chain joins TRBV6-1 and TRBJ1-4, with 7 bases aligning to TRBD1. This CDR3 has 15 residues. CDR1 MNHNS and CDR2 SASEGT come from the germline V gene. The V segment lost 0 bases and the J segment 8 bases; nucleotides outside the gene matches: 6. The CDR3 reads CASSEATGAGEKLFF. The DNA for the CDR3 is TGTGCCAGCAGTGAAGCAACAGGGGCAGGGGAAAAACTGTTTTTT.

The chain couples TRBV10-3 to TRBJ2-5; no firm D call. Trimming removed 2 bases at V and 1 base at J, with 5 bases between. The CDR3 consists of 13 residues. The germline CDR1 and CDR2 sequences are ENHRY and SYGVKD. The CDR3 region is CAISEDPQETQYF. CDR3 DNA sequence: TGTGCCATCAGTGAGGATCCCCAAGAGACCCAGTACTTC.

The chain couples TRBV5-6 to TRBJ1-6; 7 positions match TRBD1. The J segment lost 7 bases and the V segment lost 0 bases, leaving 13 bases of the junction unmatched. CDR1 is SGHDT and CDR2 is YYEEEE in the germline V gene. The CDR3 has 18 amino acids. CDR3 DNA: TGTGCCAGCAGCTTGGGTGGCAGGGGGGCTGGTTGGAATTCACCCCTCCACTTT. It translates to CASSLGGRGAGWNSPLHF.

The chain is built from TRBV24-1 and TRBJ2-5; perhaps D is TRBD1 or TRBD2 (6 bases each). V was clipped by 3 bases and J by 5 bases, with 9 bases between them. The CDR3 is 13 amino acids. Germline-derived CDR1 and CDR2 are KGHDR and SFDVKD. In DNA form, the CDR3 reads TGTGCCACCAGTGATGGGGGGCTGGAGACCCAGTACTTC. It encodes CATSDGGLETQYF.

This clone has only a few counts. This chain links TRBV5-1 with TRBJ2-7; weak D call: TRBD1 (6 bases). CDR1 and CDR2 (germline): SGHRS, YFSETQ. The CDR3 extends over 13 amino acids. V lost 4 bases and J 3 bases, leaving 11 bases between the germline ends. CDR3 protein: CASSPQGNYEQYF. Here the CDR3 DNA reads TGCGCCAGCAGCCCACAGGGCAACTACGAGCAGTACTTC.

The V and J genes are TRBV4-2 and TRBJ1-1; 9 positions agree with TRBD1. The CDR3 is 15 amino acids. Germline CDR1 is LGHNA and CDR2 is YNFKEQ. J gave up 1 base and V 6 bases, and 6 bases lay outside the gene matches. The CDR3 is CASRLGQGKNTEAFF. Here the CDR3 DNA reads TGTGCCAGCAGGCTCGGACAGGGGAAGAACACTGAAGCTTTCTTT.

The chain has TRBV6-5 and TRBJ2-7; D is unresolved. Germline V lookup: CDR1 MNHEY, CDR2 SVGAGI. The CDR3 spans 14 residues. Trimming cost V 2 bases and J 5 bases, with 13 bases left between them. CDR3 residues: CASSYGTLNHEQYF. For the CDR3, the DNA is TGTGCCAGCAGTTACGGAACACTGAACCACGAGCAGTACTTC.

This clone has only a few counts. This chain joins TRBV6-2 or TRBV6-3 and TRBJ1-1, with D possibly TRBD1 on 6 matching bases. The CDR3 extends over 15 amino acids. Germline CDR1 and CDR2: MNHEY and SVGEGT. V gave up 2 bases and J gave up 0 bases, with 10 bases separating them. The CDR3 here is CASSYQGHMNTEAFF. Written as DNA, the CDR3 is TGTGCCAGCAGTTACCAGGGGCACATGAACACTGAAGCTTTCTTT.

Written as DNA, the CDR3 is TGTGCCAGCAGTCCTTACAGCCCGCGGGGACTCCAGAATCTCCGGTTTTCACCCCTCCACTTT. Encoded protein: CASSPYSPRGLQNLRFSPLHF. This chain connects TRBV6-6 to TRBJ1-6, with D possibly TRBD1 on 5 matching bases. Trimming left V 5 bases short and J 9 bases short, with 35 bases between. Germline-derived CDR1 and CDR2 are MNHNY and SVGAGI (reference sequence). CDR3 length equals 21 residues.

This chain links TRBV7-2 with TRBJ2-4, with 11 bases that match TRBD2. The CDR3 loop spans 13 amino acids. The V and J ends lost 6 bases and 6 bases, in that order; junction bases with no gene match: 1. Germline CDR1 and CDR2: SGHTA and FQGNSA. The CDR3 spells CASSGLAGNIQYF. The DNA of the CDR3 is TGTGCCAGCAGTGGACTAGCGGGAAACATTCAGTACTTC.